Here is one T cell receptor beta chain with its context. The antigen this receptor binds is unknown. The sample holds no much larger clone one base away, and base qualities are not on file. This record comes from a study of T cells in Graves' hyperthyroidism and ophthalmopathy (dated by TCRdb to about 2019). About the investigation overall: Peripheral blood was sampled at the time of initial diagnosis, prior to any treatment. To identify distinguishing TCR V-J signatures, a discovery cohort of roughly 100 patients was used, comprising some 45 with Graves' ophthalmopathy and roughly 60 with stable Graves' hyperthyroidism. Prospective prediction of ophthalmopathy was tested in an independent validation cohort of 18 to 20 hyperthyroidism patients and 17 patients who later progressed to ophthalmopathy. The approximately 100 discovery patients were randomly split 7:3 into training and test sets. In addition, the study compared T-cell repertoires in thyroid tissue and in blood from six Graves' hyperthyroidism patients. Following sampling, methimazole starting at 30 mg daily was given to hyperthyroidism patients, and high-dose intravenous methylprednisolone was given to ophthalmopathy patients. The paper describes TCR Vbeta CDR3 sequencing of fewer than 150 peripheral blood samples, made up of 43 ophthalmopathy patients, approximately 76 hyperthyroidism patients and 17 progressor patients. The full study reports these points: No statistical method was used to set the sample size in advance, and investigators knew the group allocation. A model built on a 13 V-J signature distinguished ophthalmopathy from stable hyperthyroidism, reaching over 85% sensitivity and about 81% specificity in cross-validation and 80%/75% in testing. Most expanded thyroid clonotypes (frequency above 0.001) were also found in blood, which suggests that blood repertoires may mirror thyroid immune responses. In validation, progression to ophthalmopathy was predicted by the model with 70.59% sensitivity and roughly 76% specificity, a median of approximately 6.5 months before onset.

A distance of 7 bases separates the germline ends of V and J, which lose 1 base and 6 bases respectively. The CDR3 runs 13 amino acids, cysteine and phenylalanine included. Only the CDR3 DNA is retained, 39 bases long and in frame from the first base. Per the germline V gene (reference sequence), LNHDA is the CDR1 and SQIVND is the CDR2. The TCR beta CDR3 regions were amplified from the RNA transcripts. A first-round RT-PCR of the TCR CDR3 used the HTBI primer set with the Qiagen OneStep RT-PCR kit. Libraries were constructed in a second round of multiplex PCR, after which size selection and purification were carried out. The libraries were sequenced on an Illumina HiSeq2000 using paired-end 100 bp reads. Regarding the original processing steps: Raw data were processed with SOAPnuke, discarding reads with adapters, uncalled bases, mean Phred below 15, or no exact constant-primer or identifier match. High-quality paired reads were merged with COPE v1.2.5, and unique nucleotide sequences were defined as clonotypes. MiTCR v1.1 was used to align clonotypes to the IMGT TRBV, TRBD and TRBJ reference segments. The analysis was restricted to V-J combinations with a frequency above 0.0001, which together covered 99.2% of the repertoires. A TCS score was defined as the ratio of F50 (clonal expansion) to E x V (chaos), with BLOSUM62-based TCRdist applied between CDR3 peptides within each V-J. Welch's t-statistics and random forest reduced approximately 520 V-J features to 10 to 15, which were used in a naive Bayes classifier (R e1071). TCRdb reworked the public reads: Q25 trimming with fastp, MiXCR clone assembly, productive beta chains retained. Identical CDR3 protein sequences are pooled into one entry, listed with their most common genes and DNA. The V and J calls follow TCRdb's processing rather than the paper's. A total of about 550,000 distinct CDR3 sequences appear in this sample, 20% of them only once. The ten largest clones add up to approximately 26% of the sample.

Stable Graves' hyperthyroidism was defined as the absence of progression to ophthalmopathy over 18 months of follow-up. Hyperthyroidism patients were newly diagnosed, had a disease duration of under 2 months, and were aged 18 to 65 years. Any patient with an uncontrolled infection, another autoimmune disease, pregnancy or lactation was excluded. Diagnoses were based on clinical symptoms, serum thyroxine and TRAb, thyroid ultrasound and orbital computed tomography. PBMCs were isolated from 10 ml of fresh peripheral blood by Ficoll-Paque density gradient centrifugation. Trizol reagent was used to extract total RNA, and RNA quality was then checked on an Agilent 2100 Bioanalyzer.

The rearranged chain carries TRBV19 and TRBJ1-5; confidence is insufficient to name the D gene. The receptor was derived from a man aged 18 to 30 with Graves' hyperthyroidism. Sequencing input: blood. The DNA is as follows: TGTGCCAGTAGTATAGTAGGAGGTCAGCCCCAGCATTTT. Translation gives CASSIVGGQPQHF.